The present TCR beta chain was sequenced within a study of T cell clonotyping in hematopoietic cell transplantation (dated by TCRdb to the early 2020s). About the full investigation: In the study, approximately 140 blood samples were gathered from approximately 33 consecutive transplant recipients and their related donors. Recruitment of patients ran from September 2015 to early 2017, and follow-up continued until late 2020 or until death.

V drops 1 base and J drops 13 bases, leaving 18 bases in between. The germline V gene gives CDR1 as SGDLS and CDR2 as YYNGEE. From its cysteine to its phenylalanine, the CDR3 spans 15 amino acids. The read is trimmed to its CDR3 DNA, 45 bases read in frame from base 1. Related transplant donors provided blood samples for TCR beta sequencing. Nuclei Lysis Solution was used to extract genomic DNA from fresh or cryopreserved unfractionated peripheral blood mononuclear cells. TCR beta CDR3 regions were amplified from genomic DNA with the immunoSEQ assay, a bias-controlled multiplex PCR using V- and J-specific primers. A proprietary barcode and Illumina adapter sequences were added to the CDR3 amplicons in a second PCR step. CDR3 libraries were sequenced on an Illumina MiSeq instrument. The authors' pipeline ran thus. Export and quality control were done with immunoSEQ Analyzer 3.0, while downstream analyses used R Bioconductor and Immunarch. Repertoire metrics were calculated using only productive rearrangements within the normalized downsampled data set. Pathologically expanded clonotypes were defined as those larger than 5 templates in the normalized cohort. The Inverse Simpson Index served as the measure of repertoire diversity. To capture all clonotypes, the CMV-specificity analyses were run on the non-normalized data set. This is the immuneACCESS table as TCRdb keeps it, with only in-frame sequences that have V and J called. A part of the clones is gone; compared with another copy, unresolved V genes explain less than half, and the rest is unexplained. The DNA was the basis for D and trimming; V, J and clone size are from that table. The sample table records roughly 40,000 clones; approximately 94% of these occur just once. Of the sample, around 0.85% falls within the top ten clones.

On the study overall, not on this receptor specifically: The sample size was limited, and CD4 and CD8 repertoire contributions could not be separated because cells were not sorted. Just a small fraction of recipient repertoires overlapped with donor repertoires, and more than 97% appeared de novo at the given depth. Donor and pretransplant recipient Inverse Simpson Index values predicted broader posttransplant TCR repertoire diversity. A decrease in recipient TCR diversity was observed after transplant, and a progressive increase in pathologically expanded clonotypes was seen from day 30 to day 180.

A word on this clone: This clone's antigen is unknown. The sample holds no much larger clone one base away, and base qualities are not on file.

Source material: peripheral blood mononuclear cells. The receptor was derived from a woman in her 50s in good health. Some clones in this sample may be carry-over from other donors' samples. This chain joins TRBV9 to TRBJ1-6, with the identity of the D gene unclear. The CDR3 amino acid sequence is: CASSVSFGKVEPLHF. The DNA sequence is TGTGCCAGCAGCGTAAGTTTCGGAAAGGTTGAGCCCCTCCACTTT.